Sequencing of this TCR beta chain was carried out in a study of shared clonotypes between healthy human individuals. Trimming left V 4 bases short and J 1 base short, with 11 bases between. The CDR3 runs 14 residues. The germline gives CDR1 SGHDT, CDR2 YYEEEE. Produced via immunoSEQ multiplex PCR; TCRdb's table is partial and in-frame only. This table has 2 million to 3 million clones, 80% to 95% appearing once. CD45RA+ naive and CD45RA-negative memory subsets were separated from CD4+ cells. The TCR originated in a man between 18 and 29 years old in good health. Some clones in this sample may be carry-over from other donors' samples. The chain couples TRBV5-6 to TRBJ2-5, with D uncertain. The specimen sequenced was naive CD4+ T cells from PBMCs. The subset is: CD45RA+ positively selected. The CDR3: CASSRDITQETQYF. The CDR3 coding sequence is TGTGCCAGCAGCCGCGATATAACCCAAGAGACCCAGTACTTC.